The 8 T cell receptor beta chains in this list originate from one sample, sequenced in a study of vaccination and CD4 T cells after COVID-19. These receptors lack a known antigen. The sample's treatment: roughly nine-day PBMC culture with coronavirus spike peptide pools or control peptides (ViraFEST assay). The Oncomine TCR Beta short-read assay was applied to DNA of cultured CD4+ T cells. TCRdb used MiXCR to reprocess the PCR reads, holding one entry per CDR3 protein. The sample includes 13,000 to 15,000 distinct CDR3 sequences, 74% of them seen just once. Sequencing was done on a sample of CD4+ T cells from blood, cultured in vitro. These receptors were collected from a human donor who had recovered from COVID-19.

This chain links TRBV20-1 with TRBJ2-5, with 11 positions matching TRBD2. This CDR3 contains 14 residues. The junction had 5 bases not matched to a gene; V was cut back by 3 bases and J by 5 bases. The V gene's germline CDR1 is DFQATT and CDR2 SNEGSKA (reference sequence). CDR3 nucleotide sequence: TGCAGTGCTAGCGTAGCGGGAGGGGGGGAGACCCAGTACTTC. The encoded protein is CSASVAGGGETQYF.

By share, this clonotype ranks as medium-sized. The V gene is TRBV27, the J gene TRBJ2-6; the match to TRBD1 covers 11 bases. CDR3 length: 15 amino acids. V lost 8 bases, J lost 2 bases, and 2 bases stayed unmatched. Germline V gene lookup returns CDR1 MNHEY and CDR2 SMNVEV (reference sequence). The CDR3 bases are TGTGCCAGCCGGGGACAGGGGGCTGGGGCCAACGTCCTGACTTTC. Its protein product is CASRGQGAGANVLTF.

This chain connects TRBV27 to TRBJ2-5; D uncertain. V shed 2 bases and J shed 4 bases, with 5 bases lying between them. Germline loops: CDR1 MNHEY, CDR2 SMNVEV (reference sequence). CDR3 length equals 12 residues. CDR3 in DNA: TGTGCCAGCAGTTTAGAGAGAGAGACCCAGTACTTC. Translated, it gives CASSLERETQYF.

The chain uses TRBV6-1 and TRBJ2-3; possible D gene TRBD1, 5 bases. V lost 2 bases and J lost 6, with 12 bases in between. CDR1 MNHNS and CDR2 SASEGT come from the germline V gene. The CDR3 is 14 amino acids. The CDR3 DNA is TGTGCCAGCAGTGAAAGCAGGGTTGGGGATACGCAGTATTTT. Its translation is CASSESRVGDTQYF.

This clonotype was detected a few times. V gene TRBV20-1 combines with J gene TRBJ1-1; no reliable D call. Trimming removed 6 bases from V and 1 base from J, with 15 bases in between. CDR3 length equals 14 residues. The germline V gene has CDR1 DFQATT and CDR2 SNEGSKA (reference sequence). This CDR3 reads CSANSPRGNTEAFF. CDR3 bases: TGCAGTGCGAATAGCCCCAGAGGGAACACTGAAGCTTTCTTT.

As regards this clonotype: A junction end diverges from the germline sequence, so it may reflect a read error. The V and J genes are TRBV2 and TRBJ2-1; 11 bases match TRBD2. This CDR3 region has 12 residues. CDR1 SNHLY and CDR2 FYNNEI come from the germline V gene. The chain's CDR3 is CASSLRLAGLLF. The DNA of the CDR3 is TGTGCCAGCAGCTTAAGACTAGCGGGACTATTGTTC.

The chain recombines TRBV2 with TRBJ2-7; 8 positions match TRBD2. This CDR3 region has 14 residues. Germline-derived CDR1 and CDR2 are SNHLY and FYNNEI. V lost 5 bases and J lost 3; bases outside the gene matches: 6. The chain's CDR3 is CASSSRLASYEQYF. The CDR3 nucleotides read TGTGCCAGCAGTTCAAGACTAGCGAGCTACGAGCAGTACTTC.

The rearrangement joins TRBV15 to TRBJ2-7, with D uncertain. The CDR3 is 12 residues long. V was shortened by 0 bases and J by 7 bases, with 7 bases between the two germline ends. Germline lookup yields CDR1 LNHNV and CDR2 YYDKDF (reference sequence). The CDR3 is CATSRDIGEQYF. DNA of the CDR3: TGTGCCACCAGCAGAGATATCGGTGAGCAGTACTTC.